A single sample gave rise to the 8 T cell receptor beta chains below, sequenced in a study of CD8+ T cells in alopecia areata. cDNA prepared by RNA extraction and subsequent reverse transcription served as the template for sequencing. Profiled with immunoSEQ multiplex PCR; TCRdb holds only in-frame clones, not every one. The sample includes about 200,000 clones, more than 50% of them seen just once. Sequencing was performed on CD8+ T cells sorted from blood. All receptors derive from a human donor in good health.

CDR3 nucleotide sequence: TGTGCCAGCAGCGGACTAGCGGGGGTGACAGATACGCAGTATTTT. Translating it yields CASSGLAGVTDTQYF. V usage is TRBV2 and J usage is TRBJ2-3; TRBD2 matches at 13 bases. V was pared by 6 bases and J by 3 bases, with 3 bases of the junction left unmatched. The CDR3 covers 15 residues. Germline V lookup: CDR1 SNHLY, CDR2 FYNNEI.

The chain has TRBV6-1 and TRBJ1-2; weak D call: TRBD1 (5 bases). Germline V gives CDR1 MNHNS, CDR2 SASEGT. Deletions cut 3 bases from V and 3 bases from J, with 8 bases between. This CDR3 has 13 residues. The CDR3 sequence: CASSEGRHYGYTF. CDR3 DNA: TGTGCCAGCAGTGAGGGGCGCCACTATGGCTACACCTTC.

The V call is TRBV5-4, the J call TRBJ1-1; D ambiguous. Looked up from germline, CDR1 is SGHNT and CDR2 is YYREEE (reference sequence). V was pared by 3 bases and J by 4 bases, with 16 bases between. The CDR3 runs to 15 residues. The CDR3 DNA sequence: TGTGCCAGCAGCTCCGGGAGGGCTGAGGGCACTGAAGCTTTCTTT. It is translated as CASSSGRAEGTEAFF.

This clone was observed a few times. The J gene is TRBJ1-2, the V gene TRBV29-1; D is undetermined. CDR1 is SQVTM, CDR2 ANQGSEA, per germline. This CDR3 has 12 residues. Trimming removed 4 bases from V and 3 bases from J, with 9 bases in between. CDR3 bases: TGCAGCGTTGTGGAGGGAGACTATGGCTACACCTTC. It encodes CSVVEGDYGYTF. The full variable domain, with the rest looked up from reference TRBV29-1 and TRBJ1-2, is SAVISQKPSRDICQRGTSLTIQCQVDSQVTMMFWYRQQPGQSLTLIATANQGSEATYESGFVIDKFPISRPNLTFSTLTVSNMSPEDSSIYLCSVVEGDYGYTFGSGTRLTVV.

The chain combines TRBV4-1 with TRBJ2-5; 8 bases map to TRBD2. The CDR3 has 15 amino acids. Germline CDR1 and CDR2: MGHRA and YSYEKL. The V and J ends lost 1 base and 4 bases, in that order; junction bases with no gene match: 5. The CDR3 bases are TGCGCCAGCAGCCAAGCCGGGGGGGCCAGAGAGACCCAGTACTTC. Translation: CASSQAGGARETQYF.

V gene TRBV7-2 combines with J gene TRBJ1-1; the D is unclear. Trimming stripped 6 bases from V and 10 bases from J, with 18 bases between. Germline values: CDR1 SGHTA, CDR2 FQGNSA. This CDR3 is built from 13 residues. The CDR3 DNA reads TGTGCCAGCAGTTCCCTCACTGGGCGATCAGCTTTCTTT. This gives the protein CASSSLTGRSAFF. The variable domain in full, with the rest retrieved from reference TRBV7-2 and TRBJ1-1, is GAGVSQSPSNKVTEKGKDVELRCDPISGHTALYWYRQSLGQGLEFLIYFQGNSAPDKSGLPSDRFSAERTGGSVSTLTIQRTQQEDSAVYLCASSSLTGRSAFFGQGTRLTVV.

The chain recombines TRBV29-1 with TRBJ1-2; 8 bases agree with TRBD1. The length of the CDR3 is 16 residues. Germline CDR1 reads SQVTM; CDR2 reads ANQGSEA. V trimming: 1 base; J trimming: 4 bases; junction bases outside the gene matches: 11. CDR3: CSVEALGDRGGYGYTF. CDR3 bases: TGCAGCGTTGAAGCTCTTGGAGACAGGGGAGGCTATGGCTACACCTTC. Full variable domain (missing parts from reference TRBV29-1 and TRBJ1-2): SAVISQKPSRDICQRGTSLTIQCQVDSQVTMMFWYRQQPGQSLTLIATANQGSEATYESGFVIDKFPISRPNLTFSTLTVSNMSPEDSSIYLCSVEALGDRGGYGYTFGSGTRLTVV.

The chain has TRBV30 and TRBJ1-6, with unresolved D. The CDR3 totals 13 residues. CDR1 and CDR2 (germline): GTSNPN, SVGIG (reference sequence). Trimming stripped 1 base from V and 12 bases from J, with 13 bases between. The CDR3 DNA reads TGTGCCTGGAGTGGTACAGCGATTCAACCCCTCCACTTT. Translating gives CAWSGTAIQPLHF.